The T cell receptor beta chain under discussion was sequenced for a study of blood T cells in healthy people across ages. A J-beta primer mix and a sample-barcoded 5' primer were used in a second PCR of about 7 to 12 cycles. TCRdb used MiXCR to reprocess the 5' RACE reads, holding one entry per CDR3 protein. The sample carries about 1.6 million distinct CDR3 sequences, roughly 32% recorded once. The CDR3 contains 16 residues. V was pared by 10 bases and J by 5 bases, with 23 bases between. Germline values: CDR1 MNHEY, CDR2 SMNVEV (reference sequence). This clonotype was obtained from a woman in her twenties or thirties in good health. The sequenced sample was blood. This chain joins TRBV27 and TRBJ1-4; weak D call: TRBD1 (6 bases). CDR3 protein: CANYRVLTVENEKLFF. As DNA, the CDR3 is TGTGCCAACTACAGGGTCCTCACGGTCGAAAATGAAAAACTGTTTTTT.